This passage covers 30 T cell receptor beta chains from one sample sequenced in a study of T cells in Graves' hyperthyroidism and ophthalmopathy. Regions amplified from RNA transcripts were the TCR beta CDR3 regions. First-round RT-PCR with HTBI primers amplified the TCR CDR3 region. TCRdb re-called the multiplex PCR reads with MiXCR, one entry per CDR3 protein. The table lists hundreds of thousands of distinct CDR3 sequences, more than 11% of them singletons. Sequenced material: blood. The receptors were sampled from a woman in her twenties or thirties with Graves' hyperthyroidism that later progressed to Graves' ophthalmopathy.

Ten or more counts support this clonotype. The chain uses TRBV18 and TRBJ1-3, with D unresolved. Per germline, CDR1 KGHSH and CDR2 LQKENI. Trimming took 2 bases from V and 6 from J, leaving 14 bases between them. The CDR3 totals 15 residues. The CDR3 nucleotides read TGTGCCAGCTCACCAGACGTTACTCTGGAAAACACCATATATTTT. It specifies CASSPDVTLENTIYF.

This chain connects TRBV20-1 to TRBJ2-7; the D is unclear. Germline CDR1 and CDR2: DFQATT and SNEGSKA (reference sequence). The CDR3 length is 10 residues. Trimming removed 6 bases at V and 6 bases at J, with 9 bases between. In DNA form, the CDR3 reads TGCAGTGCAGTAGTGGGCGAGCAGTACTTC. Protein product: CSAVVGEQYF.

This clonotype came up many times. The V gene is TRBV7-2, the J gene TRBJ2-2; no clear D. The V and J ends lost 1 base and 5 bases respectively, with 14 bases between them. Germline CDR1 reads SGHTA; CDR2 reads FQGNSA. The CDR3 is 16 residues long. CDR3 loop: CASSLGPPVGTGELFF. The CDR3 DNA sequence: TGTGCCAGCAGCTTAGGCCCCCCCGTCGGGACCGGGGAGCTGTTTTTT.

There are many counts of this clonotype. The chain employs TRBV13 and TRBJ2-7; D not certain. V was trimmed by 5 bases and J by 4 bases, leaving 12 bases between them. The CDR3 is made up of 13 amino acids. Germline V gene lookup returns CDR1 PRHDT and CDR2 FYEKMQ (reference sequence). In nucleotides, the CDR3 is TGTGCCAGCAGCCCCCATAGCCCGTACGAGCAGTACTTC. As protein: CASSPHSPYEQYF.

This clonotype came up many times. V usage is TRBV28 and J usage is TRBJ2-2; TRBD1 might be the D (6 bases). V was shortened by 5 bases and J by 0 bases, with 16 bases between the two germline ends. CDR3 length: 17 residues. Germline V gives CDR1 MDHEN, CDR2 SYDVKM. The CDR3 DNA sequence: TGTGCCAGCAGTCCCCCCGGACAGCTCACGAACACCGGGGAGCTGTTTTTT. This translates into CASSPPGQLTNTGELFF.

In regard to this clonotype: This could be a read error, since a much larger clone is one nucleotide away. The chain employs TRBV7-2 and TRBJ2-2; the match to TRBD2 covers 7 bases. Germline assignment: CDR1 SGHTA and CDR2 FQGNSA. The CDR3 sequence is 14 residues long. CDR3 in DNA: TGTGCCAGCAGCTTGGGGGGGTCAACCGGGGAGCTGCTTTTT. Translated, it gives CASSLGGSTGELLF.

This clonotype was seen repeatedly, ten times or more. The chain carries TRBV30 and TRBJ2-7, with D uncertain. Germline V gene sequence: CDR1 GTSNPN, CDR2 SVGIG (reference sequence). The CDR3 loop spans 14 amino acids. Trimming removed 0 bases at V and 1 base at J, with 10 bases between. The CDR3 DNA sequence: TGTGCCTGGAGTGTAGGCAGGAGTTCCTACGAGCAGTACTTC. It specifies CAWSVGRSSYEQYF.

This clonotype has a count of ten or more. The genes are TRBV29-1 and TRBJ2-1; D call uncertain. The V gene's germline CDR1 is SQVTM and CDR2 ANQGSEA. Between the trimmed V and J ends, which lost 3 bases and 12 bases, there was a span of 18 bases. CDR3 size: 13 residues. CDR3 loop: CSVDKSSQSRQFF. The CDR3 region has the DNA TGCAGCGTTGATAAATCTTCCCAAAGTCGGCAGTTCTTC.

Ten or more counts support this clonotype. The V gene is TRBV11-3, the J gene TRBJ1-2; D remains ambiguous. The CDR3 is 16 amino acids. Germline lookup yields CDR1 SGHNT and CDR2 YENEEA. V was shortened by 0 bases and J by 5 bases, with 16 bases between the two germline ends. This CDR3 reads CASSLDFQDGIYGYTF. CDR3 sequence (DNA): TGTGCCAGCAGCTTAGATTTCCAGGATGGTATTTATGGCTACACCTTC.

The chain couples TRBV7-2 to TRBJ2-5; 11 positions agree with TRBD2. Germline V gives CDR1 SGHTA, CDR2 FQGNSA. Losses at the gene ends were 1 base for V and 5 bases for J; bases not matched to a gene: 12. The CDR3 has 18 amino acids. CDR3 loop: CASSLVYGLAGGLETQYF. CDR3 DNA: TGTGCCAGCAGCTTAGTTTACGGATTAGCGGGAGGGTTGGAGACCCAGTACTTC.

In the case of this clonotype: This sequence may be a read error, since a much larger clone differs from it by one base. The CDR3 DNA follows: TGTGCCAGCATCGACTCCGGGACTATGAGCACAGATACGCGGTATTTT. This codes for CASIDSGTMSTDTRYF. This chain joins TRBV7-9 and TRBJ2-3, with 7 bases matching TRBD2. This CDR3 region has 16 residues. Per germline, CDR1 SEHNR and CDR2 FQNEAQ (reference sequence).

The chain recombines TRBV5-1 with TRBJ2-1; 7 nucleotides align to TRBD2. Germline CDR1 SGHRS, CDR2 YFSETQ. This CDR3 comprises 14 residues. V dropped 7 bases and J dropped 8; count of bases not matched to a gene: 12. CDR3 DNA: TGCGCCAGCTTCTCGGGTAGCGGGTGGGATGAGCAGTTCTTC. This gives the protein CASFSGSGWDEQFF.

The chain carries TRBV19 and TRBJ1-5; maybe TRBD1 (5 bases). The CDR3 runs 14 residues. V lost 4 bases and J lost 7, with 14 bases in between. Germline values: CDR1 LNHDA, CDR2 SQIVND (reference sequence). The chain's CDR3 is CASSTDGGKQPQHF. The CDR3 DNA sequence: TGTGCCAGTAGTACCGATGGGGGGAAGCAGCCCCAGCATTTT.

This clonotype occurred many times. The chain couples TRBV30 to TRBJ2-7, with D tentatively TRBD2 (5 bases). V lost 2 bases, J lost 6 bases, and 14 bases lay in between. The CDR3 runs 13 residues. CDR1 is GTSNPN and CDR2 is SVGIG in the germline V gene (reference sequence). CDR3 region: CAWSPGKVGEQYF. CDR3 nucleotides: TGTGCCTGGAGTCCGGGGAAAGTGGGCGAGCAGTACTTC.

There are many counts of this clonotype. The chain is built from TRBV6-5 and TRBJ1-5; 7 nucleotides line up with TRBD1. The CDR3 runs to 17 residues. The germline CDR1 and CDR2 sequences are MNHEY and SVGAGI. J was trimmed by 0 bases and V by 0 bases; bases with no gene match: 5. Here the CDR3 DNA reads TGTGCCAGCAGTTACTCCAGCCAGGGGGTTAGCAATCAGCCCCAGCATTTT. Translated, it gives CASSYSSQGVSNQPQHF.

This rearrangement joins TRBV24-1 to TRBJ2-1, with TRBD2 matching 9 bases. J was trimmed by 7 bases and V by 5 bases; bases with no gene match: 8. The CDR3 has 15 amino acids. Germline V CDR1 and CDR2: KGHDR, SFDVKD. The CDR3 reads CATSVQAGGRNEQFF. As DNA, the CDR3 is TGTGCCACCAGTGTTCAAGCGGGAGGTCGGAATGAGCAGTTCTTC.

This clonotype was seen ten or more times. J is TRBJ2-2 and V is TRBV27; D is uncertain. V was shortened by 2 bases and J by 1 base, with 8 bases between the two germline ends. CDR1 MNHEY and CDR2 SMNVEV come from the germline V gene (reference sequence). The CDR3 spans 15 residues. CDR3 residues: CASSLGWGNTGELFF. For the CDR3, the DNA is TGTGCCAGCAGTTTAGGATGGGGGAACACCGGGGAGCTGTTTTTT.

The table lists this clonotype with many counts. The chain carries TRBV29-1 and TRBJ2-7; 8 bases fit TRBD2. V was clipped by 3 bases and J by 2 bases; unmatched bases: 3. The length of the CDR3 is 13 residues. Germline V gene lookup returns CDR1 SQVTM and CDR2 ANQGSEA. As DNA, the CDR3 is TGCAGCGTTGAGGGACTAGAACCCTACGAGCAGTACTTC. Amino acids: CSVEGLEPYEQYF.

This clonotype was counted a few times. The rearrangement joins TRBV6-1 to TRBJ2-3, with 9 bases that match TRBD2. The CDR3 is made up of 15 amino acids. Germline trimming cut 6 bases from V and 4 bases from J; bases unmatched to any gene: 8. The germline gives CDR1 MNHNS, CDR2 SASEGT. CDR3 in amino acids: CASSENAGGPDTQYF. Written as DNA, the CDR3 is TGTGCCAGCAGCGAGAATGCGGGAGGGCCAGATACGCAGTATTTT.

This clonotype was seen repeatedly, ten times or more. The chain recombines TRBV20-1 with TRBJ2-3; 8 nucleotides match TRBD2. The CDR3 covers 16 residues. V lost 4 bases and J lost 5; bases outside the gene matches: 14. CDR1 is DFQATT and CDR2 is SNEGSKA in the germline V gene (reference sequence). CDR3 DNA: TGCAGTGCTAACGGATTTAGCGGGACTCGGGGAGATACGCAGTATTTT. Translated: CSANGFSGTRGDTQYF.

This clonotype was observed many times. The chain uses TRBV24-1 and TRBJ2-2; 10 bases map to TRBD2. The CDR3 sequence is 14 residues long. V gave up 4 bases and J gave up 5 bases; unmatched junction bases: 0. Germline V gives CDR1 KGHDR, CDR2 SFDVKD. CDR3 sequence reads: CATSELAGTGELFF. The CDR3 DNA is TGTGCCACCAGTGAACTAGCGGGAACCGGGGAGCTGTTTTTT.

At least ten counts were recorded for this clonotype. This chain joins TRBV11-3 and TRBJ2-7; the match to TRBD1 covers 7 bases. After removal of 0 bases from V and 6 bases from J, the junction contained 8 bases not matched to a gene. The CDR3 loop spans 15 amino acids. Germline-derived CDR1 and CDR2 are SGHNT and YENEEA. The CDR3 nucleotides read TGTGCCAGCAGCTTAGAAGGGGGCAGCTTAGGCGAGCAGTACTTC. Protein: CASSLEGGSLGEQYF.

With respect to this clonotype: Germline is not matched at one junction end, which may reflect a read error. The chain uses TRBV10-3 and TRBJ2-3; maybe TRBD2 (5 bases). Germline V gene data show CDR1 as ENHRY and CDR2 as SYGVKD. The CDR3 is 16 amino acids. CDR3 in amino acids: CGISESEGFSTDTQYF. Written as DNA, the CDR3 is TGTGGCATCAGTGAGTCCGAGGGATTTAGCACAGATACGCAGTATTTT.

The gene calls are TRBV6-1 and TRBJ1-6; D remains unclear. CDR3 length equals 14 residues. V lost 7 bases and J 7 bases, leaving 14 bases between the germline ends. CDR1 MNHNS and CDR2 SASEGT come from the germline V gene. The CDR3 DNA follows: TGTGCCAGCACCCCGGGCTCTCGGAATTCACCCCTCCACTTT. It codes for CASTPGSRNSPLHF.

Comment on this clonotype: A much bigger clone sits one base away, suggesting this may be a read error. The chain recombines TRBV5-1 with TRBJ2-1; possibly TRBD2 for D (6 bases). Germline CDR1 reads SGHRS; CDR2 reads YFSETQ. The CDR3 totals 14 residues. The CDR3 region has the DNA TGTGCCAGCCATAGGAGGGGCCCCTACAATGAGCAGTTCTTC. This codes for CASHRRGPYNEQFF. Based on the CDR3 plus reference TRBV5-1 and TRBJ2-1, the full variable domain is KAGVTQTPRYLIKTRGQQVTLSCSPISGHRSVSWYQQTPGQGLQFLFEYFSETQRNKGNFPGRFSGRQFSNSRSEMNVSTLELGDSALYLCASHRRGPYNEQFFGPGTRLTVL.

This clonotype turned up a few times. This chain connects TRBV4-3 to TRBJ1-1, with 8 nucleotides matching TRBD1. Germline lookup yields CDR1 LGHNA and CDR2 YSLEER. There are 15 residues in the CDR3. V lost 3 bases and J lost 5; bases outside the gene matches: 8. CDR3 coding DNA: TGCGCCAGCAGCCAGGAGACAGGGGCTTTAACTGAAGCTTTCTTT. Translated: CASSQETGALTEAFF.

The rearrangement links TRBV19 to TRBJ2-2; D is uncertain. This CDR3 region has 15 residues. The ends were cut back, 8 bases at V and 3 bases at J, with 16 bases in the middle. The germline V gene has CDR1 LNHDA and CDR2 SQIVND (reference sequence). CDR3 nucleotides: TGTGCCAGTTCTGATGGAACCCTGGACACCGGGGAGCTGTTTTTT. Protein product: CASSDGTLDTGELFF.

In its sample, this clonotype was seen many times. The chain recombines TRBV19 with TRBJ2-1, with 9 bases identical to TRBD2. The V and J ends lost 5 bases and 3 bases, in that order; junction bases with no gene match: 14. CDR3 size: 18 residues. Germline CDR1 and CDR2: LNHDA and SQIVND (reference sequence). Written as DNA, the CDR3 is TGTGCCAGTAGTGCCACCCCCGGTGGACTAGCGAGCTACAATGAGCAGTTCTTC. Its protein product is CASSATPGGLASYNEQFF.

Ten or more counts support this clonotype. V and J are TRBV7-9 and TRBJ2-5; perhaps TRBD1 as D (6 bases). Germline V gene data show CDR1 as SEHNR and CDR2 as FQNEAQ (reference sequence). This CDR3 is built from 15 residues. Trimming took 1 base from V and 5 from J, leaving 14 bases between them. DNA for the CDR3: TGTGCCAGCAGCTTAGGATTTAACAGGGAGGAGACCCAGTACTTC. Amino acids: CASSLGFNREETQYF. Supplemented by reference TRBV7-9 and TRBJ2-5, the full variable domain reads DTGVSQNPRHKITKRGQNVTFRCDPISEHNRLYWYRQTLGQGPEFLTYFQNEAQLEKSRLLSDRFSAERPKGSFSTLEIQRTEQGDSAMYLCASSLGFNREETQYFGPGTRLLVL.

The chain joins TRBV3-1 to TRBJ1-4; the match to TRBD1 covers 12 bases. Per the germline V gene, CDR1 is LGHDT and CDR2 is YNNKEL (reference sequence). With 2 bases clipped from V and 3 bases from J, the junction kept 4 bases outside the gene matches. The CDR3 is 17 residues long. The CDR3 DNA is TGTGCCAGCAGCCAAATGGGACAGGGGGCGTCTAATGAAAAACTGTTTTTT. Translating it yields CASSQMGQGASNEKLFF.